This T cell receptor beta chain was sequenced for a study of human CD8 memory T cell subsets. Study-level results: Stem-like memory and precursor exhausted T cell repertoires barely overlapped. Only one chain type (the T cell receptor beta chain) was sequenced in this study.

The length of the CDR3 is 13 residues. CDR1 is DFQATT and CDR2 is SNEGSKA in the germline V gene (reference sequence). By UMI-labeled 5' RACE, the TCR beta libraries were made. TCRdb derives one entry per CDR3 protein from the 5' RACE reads, leaving out DNA. Its table lists some 7,000 distinct CDR3 sequences. The term TPEX covered CCR7+ PD-1+ TIGIT+ early memory CD8+ T cells that had exhausted-like traits. With respect to this clonotype: The antigen is undetermined.

Sequenced input: CD8+ T cells from PBMCs. This TCR was sampled from a human donor in good health. The rearrangement links TRBV20-1 to TRBJ2-1; TCRdb lists TRBD1, though no DNA is available to test this call. CDR3 in amino acids: CSSRDRGVNEQFF.